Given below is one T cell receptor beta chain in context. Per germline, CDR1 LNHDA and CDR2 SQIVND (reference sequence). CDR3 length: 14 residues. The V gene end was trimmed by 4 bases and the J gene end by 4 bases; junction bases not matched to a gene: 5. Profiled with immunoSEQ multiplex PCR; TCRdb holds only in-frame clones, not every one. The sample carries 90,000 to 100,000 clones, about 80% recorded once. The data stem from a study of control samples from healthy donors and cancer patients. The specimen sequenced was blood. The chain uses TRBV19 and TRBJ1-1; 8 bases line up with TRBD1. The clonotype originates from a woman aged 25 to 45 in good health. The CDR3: CASSNYRGSTEAFF. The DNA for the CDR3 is TGTGCCAGTAGTAACTACAGGGGGAGCACTGAAGCTTTCTTT. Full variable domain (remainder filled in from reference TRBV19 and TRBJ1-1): DGGITQSPKYLFRKEGQNVTLSCEQNLNHDAMYWYRQDPGQGLRLIYYSQIVNDFQKGDIAEGYSVSREKKESFPLTVTSAQKNPTAFYLCASSNYRGSTEAFFGQGTRLTVV.